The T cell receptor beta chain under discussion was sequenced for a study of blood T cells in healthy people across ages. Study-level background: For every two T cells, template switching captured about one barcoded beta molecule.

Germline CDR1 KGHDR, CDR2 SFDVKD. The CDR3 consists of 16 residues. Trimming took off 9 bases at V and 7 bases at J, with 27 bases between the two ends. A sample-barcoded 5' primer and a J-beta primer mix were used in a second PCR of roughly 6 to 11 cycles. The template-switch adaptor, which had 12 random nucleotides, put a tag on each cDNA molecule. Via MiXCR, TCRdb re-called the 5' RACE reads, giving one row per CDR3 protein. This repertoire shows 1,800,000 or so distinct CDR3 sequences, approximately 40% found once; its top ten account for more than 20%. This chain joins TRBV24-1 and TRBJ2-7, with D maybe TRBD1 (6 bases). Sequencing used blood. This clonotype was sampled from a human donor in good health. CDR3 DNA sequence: TGTGCCACCCACGTTCGTTGCAGGGGCAGGCCTTGGGAGCAGTACTTC. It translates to CATHVRCRGRPWEQYF.